This passage covers 15 T cell receptor beta chains from one sample sequenced in a study of T cells in Graves' hyperthyroidism and ophthalmopathy. Amplification targeted TCR beta CDR3 regions from RNA transcripts. A first-round RT-PCR of the TCR CDR3 used the HTBI primer set. MiXCR, applied by TCRdb to the multiplex PCR reads, yields one record per CDR3 protein. Of 94,000 or so distinct CDR3 sequences in the sample, roughly half are singletons; the top ten hold 25% to 30%. Source material: blood. Source of these receptors: a woman between 40 and 50 years old with Graves' hyperthyroidism.

About this clonotype: A read error may account for a junction end that differs from germline. The chain combines TRBV10-3 with TRBJ1-1; D ambiguous. There are 11 residues in the CDR3. CDR1 and CDR2 (germline): ENHRY, SYGVKD. CDR3 nucleotides: TGTGTCATCAGTGACGGTACTGAGGCTTTCTTT. It is translated as CVISDGTEAFF.

This clonotype has a single count. This chain uses TRBV29-1 with TRBJ2-3; D is unresolved. Germline lookup yields CDR1 SQVTM and CDR2 ANQGSEA. Deletions cut 6 bases from V and 0 bases from J, with 7 bases between. The CDR3 extends over 12 amino acids. The chain's CDR3 is CSVRTSTDTQYF. The CDR3, as DNA: TGCAGCGTGAGGACCAGCACAGATACGCAGTATTTT.

The sample holds many counts of this clonotype. The chain uses TRBV7-3 and TRBJ2-7; TRBD1 might be the D (6 bases). The germline V gene has CDR1 SGHTA and CDR2 FQGTGA. V lost 5 bases to trimming and J lost 4 bases, with 12 bases between them. There are 13 residues in the CDR3. In DNA form, the CDR3 reads TGTGCCAGCAGCCCGACAGGTTTGTACGAGCAGTACTTC. It translates to CASSPTGLYEQYF.

This chain links TRBV24-1 with TRBJ2-5; 8 bases fit TRBD1. CDR1 and CDR2 from the germline V gene are KGHDR and SFDVKD. CDR3 length: 13 amino acids. CDR3 bases: TGTGCTAGACCGGGACAGGCAACAGAGACCCAGTACTTC. Translation: CARPGQATETQYF.

Regarding this clonotype: A read error may account for a junction end that differs from germline. The chain has TRBV7-8 and TRBJ1-1; no clear D gene. In germline, CDR1 is SGHVS, CDR2 FQNEAQ. This CDR3 contains 13 residues. The chain's CDR3 is CASGFGGAGEAFF. CDR3 DNA: TGTGCCAGCGGCTTTGGTGGAGCCGGGGAAGCTTTCTTT.

The gene calls are TRBV20-1 and TRBJ2-3; D unclear. Looked up from germline, CDR1 is DFQATT and CDR2 is SNEGSKA (reference sequence). The V end was cut by 0 bases, the J end by 2 bases, with 6 bases between. The CDR3 extends over 13 amino acids. The CDR3 DNA follows: TGCAGTGCTAGAGACCCGGCCACAGATACGCAGTATTTT. Translation: CSARDPATDTQYF.

The sample holds many counts of this clonotype. A read error is possible here, since a much larger clone lies one base away. The CDR3 carries no conserved terminal phenylalanine or tryptophan, so it likely arises from a read error. This chain connects TRBV15 to TRBJ2-2, with TRBD2 identical over 12 bases. CDR3 size: 15 residues. J was trimmed by 7 bases and V by 5 bases; bases with no gene match: 5. Germline values: CDR1 LNHNV, CDR2 YYDKDF (reference sequence). This CDR3 is CATSLAGGPGGELFC. The CDR3, as DNA: TGTGCCACCAGCCTAGCGGGAGGGCCAGGCGGGGAGCTGTTTTGT.

In its sample, this clonotype was seen once. The CDR3 protein is CASSMTAGGRVETQYYGYTF. The DNA for the CDR3 is TGTGCCAGCAGCATGACAGCGGGAGGGCGGGTAGAGACCCAGTACTATGGCTACACCTTC. The chain uses TRBV7-8 and TRBJ1-2; weak D call: TRBD1 (5 bases). The germline CDR1 and CDR2 sequences are SGHVS and FQNEAQ. This CDR3 has 20 residues. Trimming pared 5 bases from V and 3 bases from J, leaving 31 bases between.

In regard to this clonotype: This may arise from a read error, as a much more abundant clone is one base away. The CDR3 region is CASSLNRTSSGNTIYF. The CDR3 DNA reads as TGTGCCAGCAGTTTGAACAGGACTAGCTCTGGAAACACCATATATTTT. The chain combines TRBV6-5 with TRBJ1-3, with D possibly being TRBD1 (5 bases). This CDR3 has 16 amino acids. The germline V gene has CDR1 MNHEY and CDR2 SVGAGI. Trimming shortened V by 4 bases and J by 0 bases, and 13 bases separated the two germline ends.

V usage is TRBV14 and J usage is TRBJ2-3, with D possibly being TRBD1 or TRBD2 (5 bases each). The CDR3 sequence is 12 residues long. V was pared by 3 bases and J by 5 bases, with 6 bases between. From germline, CDR1 is SGHDN and CDR2 FVKESK. The CDR3 is CASSQGVDTQYF. CDR3 coding DNA: TGTGCCAGCAGCCAGGGGGTAGATACGCAGTATTTT.

A word on this clonotype: A single base separates this from a much larger clone, so it may be a read error. As DNA, the CDR3 is TGTGCCAGCAGTCTACGGGGACAGGGGGCCAGGGAGCAGTACTTC. The encoded protein is CASSLRGQGAREQYF. The chain recombines TRBV7-2 with TRBJ2-7, with 12 bases lining up with TRBD1. Unmatched junction bases numbered 10, after V lost 6 bases and J lost 7 bases. The CDR3 totals 15 residues. Germline CDR1 is SGHTA and CDR2 is FQGNSA.

The rearrangement links TRBV10-3 to TRBJ2-5, with D tentatively TRBD2 (5 bases). Per the germline V gene, CDR1 is ENHRY and CDR2 is SYGVKD. V was shortened by 8 bases and J by 2 bases, with 12 bases between the two germline ends. The CDR3 sequence is 13 residues long. CDR3 in DNA: TGTGCCATCGGGCAAGCGGATCAAGAGACCCAGTACTTC. This gives the protein CAIGQADQETQYF.

This clonotype was detected once. CDR3 in amino acids: CASSGLAGGTNEQYF. The CDR3 bases are TGTGCCAGCTCAGGACTAGCGGGAGGGACTAACGAGCAGTACTTC. This chain links TRBV2 with TRBJ2-7; 15 bases fit TRBD2. Germline assignment: CDR1 SNHLY and CDR2 FYNNEI. The CDR3 consists of 15 residues. Unmatched junction bases numbered 7, after V lost 8 bases and J lost 5 bases. Drawing the rest from reference TRBV2 and TRBJ2-7, the complete variable domain is EPEVTQTPSHQVTQMGQEVILRCVPISNHLYFYWYRQILGQKVEFLVSFYNNEISEKSEIFDDQFSVERPDGSNFTLKIRSTKLEDSAMYFCASSGLAGGTNEQYFGPGTRLTVT.

The chain joins TRBV5-1 to TRBJ2-5; D assignment may be TRBD1 or TRBD2 (5 bases each). Germline CDR1 and CDR2: SGHRS and YFSETQ. The CDR3 runs 12 residues. V lost 5 bases to trimming and J lost 8 bases, with 13 bases between them. The CDR3 protein is CASRPGTDTQYF. As DNA, the CDR3 is TGCGCCAGCAGACCTGGGACGGATACCCAGTACTTC. The variable domain in full, completed from reference TRBV5-1 and TRBJ2-5, reads KAGVTQTPRYLIKTRGQQVTLSCSPISGHRSVSWYQQTPGQGLQFLFEYFSETQRNKGNFPGRFSGRQFSNSRSEMNVSTLELGDSALYLCASRPGTDTQYFGPGTRLLVL.

The chain joins TRBV7-2 to TRBJ2-7, with D perhaps TRBD2 (7 bases). V dropped 6 bases and J dropped 3 bases, with 15 bases sitting between them. Germline CDR1 and CDR2: SGHTA and FQGNSA. This CDR3 is 14 amino acids long. The CDR3 reads CASSRGAGYYEQYF. CDR3 nucleotide sequence: TGTGCCAGCAGTCGGGGGGCGGGATACTACGAGCAGTACTTC.